What follows are 20 T cell receptor beta chains derived from one specimen sequenced in a study of cytomegalovirus exposure and HLA in healthy donors. The PCR employed 60 Vbeta primers together with 13 Jbeta primers. Sequencing used immunoSEQ multiplex PCR; TCRdb keeps in-frame clones, though not all of them. The table shows 190,000 or so clones, with 80% occurring only once. Material for sequencing was PBMCs. These receptors were obtained from a boy between 10 and 17 years old in good health and CMV-seronegative.

The V and J genes are TRBV4-3 and TRBJ1-1; tentative D call: TRBD1 (5 bases). V lost 4 bases and J 5 bases, leaving 11 bases between the germline ends. The CDR3 loop spans 13 amino acids. The V gene's germline CDR1 is LGHNA and CDR2 YSLEER. The CDR3 is CASSLVGGTEAFF. CDR3 nucleotides: TGCGCCAGCAGCCTAGTCGGGGGGACTGAAGCTTTCTTT.

The chain couples TRBV10-3 to TRBJ2-5; 10 bases align to TRBD1. The better agreement between TRBJ2-7 and the DNA end casts doubt on the J call. The CDR3 is 17 residues long. Germline CDR1 ENHRY, CDR2 SYGVKD. The CDR3: CAISDGDRGPGNYEQYF. CDR3 DNA sequence: TGTGCCATCAGTGATGGGGACAGGGGTCCCGGGAACTACGAGCAGTACTTC.

Only a few counts were recorded for this clone. The chain combines TRBV5-8 with TRBJ2-1, with 13 bases fitting TRBD2. This CDR3 has 17 residues. Looked up from germline, CDR1 is SGHTS and CDR2 is YDEGEE. After removal of 4 bases from V and 0 bases from J, the junction contained 4 bases not matched to a gene. The CDR3 region is CASSPGLAGSSYNEQFF. The CDR3 bases are TGTGCCAGCAGCCCGGGACTAGCGGGAAGCTCCTACAATGAGCAGTTCTTC.

The rearrangement joins TRBV5-8 to TRBJ1-5; D perhaps matches TRBD1 (6 bases). CDR1 is SGHTS, CDR2 YDEGEE, per germline. The CDR3 is 16 residues long. V was clipped by 4 bases and J by 0 bases, with 14 bases between them. DNA of the CDR3: TGTGCCAGCAGCACGGGTGGACAGTTTAGCAATCAGCCCCAGCATTTT. It yields the protein CASSTGGQFSNQPQHF.

J is TRBJ2-3 and V is TRBV4-1; 8 positions match TRBD1. The CDR3 has 17 amino acids. CDR1 and CDR2 from the germline V gene are MGHRA and YSYEKL. Germline trimming cut 3 bases from V and 5 bases from J; bases unmatched to any gene: 13. The CDR3 sequence is CASSHPKDRATEDTQYF. The CDR3, as DNA: TGCGCCAGCAGCCACCCTAAGGACAGGGCTACCGAAGATACGCAGTATTTT.

Worth noting for this clone: Within the sample, other DNA sequences also encode this same CDR3. CDR3 residues: CAISESGSSYNEQFF. DNA of the CDR3: TGTGCCATCAGTGAAAGCGGGAGTTCCTACAATGAGCAGTTCTTC. The chain uses TRBV10-3 and TRBJ2-1; 8 nucleotides align to TRBD2. This CDR3 is 15 amino acids long. Looked up from germline, CDR1 is ENHRY and CDR2 is SYGVKD. V shed 3 bases, J shed 1 base, and the junction held 2 bases outside the gene matches.

The V and J genes are TRBV27 and TRBJ2-7; TRBD2 might be the D (6 bases). The germline V and J ends were trimmed by 6 bases and 2 bases, with 14 bases remaining between them. The germline CDR1 and CDR2 sequences are MNHEY and SMNVEV (reference sequence). CDR3 length: 14 amino acids. For the CDR3, the DNA is TGTGCCAGCAGGGCCGGCGGGGCGACCTACGAGCAGTACTTC. Translating gives CASRAGGATYEQYF.

CDR3 residues: CAWTRRGFYTEAFF. The CDR3 DNA is TGTGCCTGGACCAGACGAGGGTTCTACACTGAAGCTTTCTTT. The chain couples TRBV30 to TRBJ1-1; D gene unclear. The CDR3 has 14 residues. With 4 bases removed from V and 3 bases from J, the gap between germline ends came to 15 bases. Germline V lookup: CDR1 GTSNPN, CDR2 SVGIG (reference sequence).

The rearrangement uses TRBV2 and TRBJ1-1; 8 bases are a match to TRBD1. The ends lost 10 bases at V and 4 bases at J; junction bases unmatched: 8. Germline CDR1 reads SNHLY; CDR2 reads FYNNEI. This CDR3 region has 13 residues. This CDR3 is CAIHRTGLTEAFF. DNA for the CDR3: TGTGCCATCCACAGGACAGGGCTCACTGAAGCTTTCTTT.

This clone was recorded a few times. The chain couples TRBV27 to TRBJ1-1, with 7 bases matching TRBD1. The germline V gene encodes CDR1 MNHEY and CDR2 SMNVEV (reference sequence). Trimming at V came to 3 bases and at J to 4 bases, leaving 5 bases not matched to a gene. There are 14 residues in the CDR3. CDR3 nucleotides: TGTGCCAGCAGTTTCCACAGGGGCACCACTGAAGCTTTCTTT. It codes for CASSFHRGTTEAFF.

The V gene is TRBV14, the J gene TRBJ2-7, with TRBD1 matching over 7 bases. There are 15 residues in the CDR3. J gave up 6 bases and V 1 base, and 9 bases lay outside the gene matches. Looked up from germline, CDR1 is SGHDN and CDR2 is FVKESK. The CDR3 DNA reads TGTGCCAGCAGCCAAGTCCACAGGGGTATCGCCGAGCAGTACTTC. Protein sequence: CASSQVHRGIAEQYF.

The chain carries TRBV4-2 and TRBJ2-1; D perhaps matches TRBD2 (6 bases). Looked up from germline, CDR1 is LGHNA and CDR2 is YNFKEQ. Between the trimmed V and J ends, which lost 1 base and 10 bases, there was a span of 20 bases. CDR3 length: 16 amino acids. The CDR3 loop is CASSQGRDSRLVEQFF. CDR3 coding DNA: TGTGCCAGCAGCCAAGGCCGGGACTCCCGGTTAGTAGAGCAGTTCTTC.

The chain recombines TRBV7-9 with TRBJ1-4; maybe TRBD1 (5 bases). V lost 5 bases and J 0 bases, leaving 10 bases between the germline ends. The CDR3 consists of 15 residues. Per germline, CDR1 SEHNR and CDR2 FQNEAQ (reference sequence). The CDR3 DNA reads as TGTGCCAGCAGCCAGGGAGGGGCAACTAATGAAAAACTGTTTTTT. Amino acid sequence: CASSQGGATNEKLFF.

The chain is built from TRBV6-1 and TRBJ2-5; TRBD1 might be the D (6 bases). The length of the CDR3 is 17 residues. Germline CDR1 is MNHNS and CDR2 is SASEGT. The V end was cut by 0 bases, the J end by 4 bases, with 18 bases between. The CDR3 loop is CASSEALGPGAGETQYF. CDR3 nucleotides: TGTGCCAGCAGTGAAGCCCTGGGGCCAGGGGCGGGAGAGACCCAGTACTTC.

This chain links TRBV5-5 with TRBJ2-3; the D gene is possibly TRBD2 (6 bases). CDR1 SGHKS and CDR2 YYEKEE come from the germline V gene (reference sequence). This CDR3 contains 18 residues. The V end was cut by 1 base, the J end by 0 bases, with 18 bases between. Written as DNA, the CDR3 is TGTGCCAGCAGCTTGTTGGGGGGTCCTTCTTCTAGCACAGATACGCAGTATTTT. It specifies CASSLLGGPSSSTDTQYF.

The CDR3 sequence is CAWSVYRGNGYTF. CDR3 DNA sequence: TGTGCCTGGAGTGTATATAGGGGAAATGGCTACACCTTC. This chain links TRBV30 with TRBJ1-2; D may be TRBD1 (5 bases). V was shortened by 0 bases and J by 6 bases, with 11 bases between the two germline ends. In germline, CDR1 is GTSNPN, CDR2 SVGIG (reference sequence). This CDR3 is built from 13 residues.

This clone was counted a single time. The chain is built from TRBV6-1 and TRBJ1-1; D call uncertain. Trimming cost V 2 bases and J 2 bases, with 21 bases left between them. The V gene's germline CDR1 is MNHNS and CDR2 SASEGT. This CDR3 is 18 amino acids long. For the CDR3, the DNA is TGTGCCAGCAGTGAAAGCCATAGGACCGGGAAAAGTAACACTGAAGCTTTCTTT. Translating gives CASSESHRTGKSNTEAFF.

In DNA, the CDR3 is TGTGCCAGCTCACCGGGAGGGATTAACTATGGCTACACCTTC. It specifies CASSPGGINYGYTF. The J gene is TRBJ1-2, the V gene TRBV18; D gene ambiguous. The V end lost 3 bases, the J end lost 1 base, and 9 bases lay between the germline ends. The CDR3 spans 14 residues. Germline CDR1 and CDR2: KGHSH and LQKENI.

The chain carries TRBV5-4 and TRBJ2-7, with D perhaps matching TRBD1 (6 bases). Trimming cost V 0 bases and J 2 bases, with 12 bases left between them. The CDR3 extends over 15 amino acids. Germline-derived CDR1 and CDR2 are SGHNT and YYREEE (reference sequence). This chain's CDR3 is CASSLGQEQAYEQYF. The CDR3 coding sequence is TGTGCCAGCAGCTTGGGACAGGAACAGGCCTACGAGCAGTACTTC.

The V call is TRBV30, the J call TRBJ1-6; weak D call: TRBD1 (5 bases). V lost 0 bases, J lost 2 bases, and 14 bases lay in between. The CDR3 runs 17 residues. Germline V lookup: CDR1 GTSNPN, CDR2 SVGIG (reference sequence). The CDR3 DNA follows: TGTGCCTGGAGTGTACAGGCCCCCCAGCCCTATAATTCACCCCTCCACTTT. Translated, it gives CAWSVQAPQPYNSPLHF.